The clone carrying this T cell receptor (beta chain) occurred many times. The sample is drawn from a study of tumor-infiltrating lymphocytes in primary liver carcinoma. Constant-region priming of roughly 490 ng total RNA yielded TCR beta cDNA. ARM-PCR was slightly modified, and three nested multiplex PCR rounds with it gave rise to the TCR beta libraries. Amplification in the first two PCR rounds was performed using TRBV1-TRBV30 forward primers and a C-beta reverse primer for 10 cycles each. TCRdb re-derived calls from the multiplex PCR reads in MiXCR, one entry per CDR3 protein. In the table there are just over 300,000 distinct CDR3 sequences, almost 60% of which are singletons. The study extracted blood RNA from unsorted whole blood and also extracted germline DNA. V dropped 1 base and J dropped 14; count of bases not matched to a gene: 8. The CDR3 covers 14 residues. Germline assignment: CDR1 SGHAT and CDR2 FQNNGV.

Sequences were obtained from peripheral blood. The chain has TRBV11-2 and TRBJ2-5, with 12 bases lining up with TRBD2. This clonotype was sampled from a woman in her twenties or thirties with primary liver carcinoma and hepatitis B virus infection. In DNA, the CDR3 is TGTGCCAGCAGCTTAGCGCGACTAGCGGGAGAAACCTACTTC. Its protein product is CASSLARLAGETYF.